This TCR beta chain was obtained from a study of CD4+ T cells in melanoma. Study conclusions and caveats: Neoantigen-specific CD4+ T cells in melanoma reportedly had diverse differentiation states. CD8+ T cell, macrophage and B cell function reportedly correlated with neoantigen-specific CD4+ T cells.

Trimming took 8 bases from V and 9 from J, leaving 15 bases between them. The CDR3 consists of 12 residues. Germline loops: CDR1 MGHRA, CDR2 YSYEKL. Concerning this clone itself: Its antigen is undetermined.

Clones were sequenced by immunoSEQ multiplex PCR, and TCRdb holds only the in-frame ones, with some missing. Here the sample spans approximately 12,000 clones, 67% being singletons. Sequenced sample: cells from a culture (not recorded whether cultured in vitro). The sequence came from a human donor with melanoma. This chain joins TRBV4-1 and TRBJ2-3; TRBD2 might be the D (6 bases). The CDR3 loop is CASSQTRGTQYF. As DNA, the CDR3 is TGCGCCAGCTCCCAGACCCGGGGGACGCAGTATTTT.